These T cell receptor beta chains were read from a single sample in a study of blood T cells in healthy people across ages. TCRdb called the 5' RACE reads again in MiXCR, with one record for every CDR3 protein. The table has around 1,900,000 distinct CDR3 sequences, roughly two fifths seen once. The sequenced sample consisted of blood. These receptors originate from a human donor in good health. The CDR3 runs from the conserved cysteine through the conserved F or W.

J gene,V gene,CDR3 protein
TRBJ2-1,TRBV11-2,CASSSPGREQFF
TRBJ2-5,TRBV20-1,CSANNRRGRQETQYF
TRBJ2-7,TRBV6-2/TRBV6-3,CAIGAPGGYEQYF
TRBJ1-5,TRBV6-6,CASTPWGDVNQPQHF
TRBJ2-1,TRBV3-1,CASSQDMVSGNEQFF
TRBJ1-2,TRBV4-3,CASSQHNTRNYGYTF
TRBJ2-2,TRBV7-9,CASSHRSQANTGELFF
TRBJ1-2,TRBV9,CASSARRGEGGYTF
TRBJ2-5,TRBV7-9,CASSLWRGEETQYF
TRBJ1-1,TRBV19,CASSIGRTEAFF
TRBJ2-7,TRBV19,CVSSTTGAYEQYF
TRBJ2-3,TRBV6-2/TRBV6-3,CASSHLFLTDTQYF
TRBJ2-3,TRBV20-1,CSARDLAGYSPDTQYF
-,TRBV7-9,CASMRSGGPYEQYF
-,TRBV20-1,CSASDRILYEQYF
TRBJ2-7,TRBV3-1,CASSQGAGQYEQYF
TRBJ1-1,TRBV7-3,CASSTGQGSNTEAFF
TRBJ2-7,TRBV29-1,CSAQGFDEQYF
TRBJ1-1,TRBV30,CAWERMENTEAFF
TRBJ2-7,TRBV4-2,CASSQSLAGTYEQYF
-,TRBV3-1,CASSQDTLTGETQYF
TRBJ2-1,TRBV5-1,CASSLEQGSYNEQFF
-,TRBV13,CASSFSHSPEQYF
TRBJ1-6,TRBV12-3/TRBV12-4,CASSFQRNSPLHF
TRBJ1-5,TRBV6-1,CASSEGTGGWYQPQHF
TRBJ2-1,TRBV6-2/TRBV6-3,CAAETYNEQFF
TRBJ2-4,TRBV29-1,CSAGRGGENIQYF
TRBJ1-5,TRBV29-1,CSVTIGGGRDQPQHF
TRBJ2-1,TRBV14,CASSQDSVNEQFF
TRBJ2-3,TRBV15,CATSSPSGGTSTQYF
TRBJ2-3,TRBV2,CASSDPRGVADTQYF
TRBJ1-2,TRBV12-3/TRBV12-4,CASRRGYGYTF
TRBJ2-5,TRBV29-1,CSAVTGGNFGETQYF
TRBJ2-7,TRBV27,CASSWGKSYEQYF
TRBJ2-3,TRBV20-1,CSARVPGPDTQYF
TRBJ1-4,TRBV12-5,CASGLLVGLGQVNEKLFF
-,TRBV20-1,CSVMLGGGGALGEQYF
TRBJ2-5,TRBV2,CANLGRDQETQYF
TRBJ1-5,TRBV20-1,CSARVGRNSNQPQHF
TRBJ1-2,TRBV14,CASSQEGTAWGYGYTF
TRBJ2-1,TRBV20-1,CSVRGWTGYNEQFF
-,TRBV20-1,CSARGRVVGEQYF